Listed below are T cell receptor beta chains from one sample, sequenced in a study of OX40 agonist ivuxolimab in advanced cancers. Profiling relied on immunoSEQ multiplex PCR, and the TCRdb table lists in-frame clones only, not all of them. The sample includes some 97,000 clones, 75% to 95% seen only once; the top ten take 0.5% to 0.65%. The sample here was CD4+ or CD8+ T cells sorted from blood, taken in a trial of the OX40 agonist ivuxolimab. The receptors derive from an adult with an advanced solid tumor such as melanoma, head and neck, liver or kidney cancer. Both conserved end residues are part of each CDR3. D genes are given only for firm matches. Clone size is stated in some rows and not others, as once, few, many or a class when expanded.

cdr3_nt cdr3_aa v_call d_call j_call clone_size
TGCGCCAGCAGCTTAAACACCGGGGAGCTGTTTTTT CASSLNTGELFF TRBV5-1 - TRBJ2-2 -
TGTGCCAGCAGCACGTCCACCGGAACACGAGGGTCCAAAAACATTCAGTACTTC CASSTSTGTRGSKNIQYF TRBV9 - TRBJ2-4 -
TGTGCCAGCCGCCGAGACAGTGTTGCCTACGAGCAGTACTTC CASRRDSVAYEQYF TRBV18 - TRBJ2-7 medium-sized
TGTGCCAGCACCTCCGGACTATTAATCGACATTCAGTACTTC CASTSGLLIDIQYF TRBV28 - TRBJ2-4 -
TGTGCCTGGAGAGGGGACCTTTTAGGGACCAATGAGCAGTTCTTC CAWRGDLLGTNEQFF TRBV30 - TRBJ2-1 -
TGTGCCAGCAGCTTCGGGACAGGTATTTACGAGCAGTACTTC CASSFGTGIYEQYF TRBV11-3 TRBD1 TRBJ2-7 -
TGTGCCAGCACACTTGGGGACCGAAGACATGGCTACACCTTC CASTLGDRRHGYTF TRBV13 - TRBJ1-2 -
TGTGCCAGCAGTTACCTCAGGGGGGGCTATGGCTACACCTTC CASSYLRGGYGYTF TRBV6-5 TRBD1 TRBJ1-2 once
TGTGCCAGCAGCTCTAGCGGGACGTCCTACGAGCAGTACTTC CASSSSGTSYEQYF TRBV11-3 TRBD2 TRBJ2-7 -
TGTGCCACCAGCAGAGGAGGGCAGGGGGGAGATACGCAGTATTTT CATSRGGQGGDTQYF TRBV15 - TRBJ2-3 -
TGTGCCAGCAGTGTGGTCGGGAGAGGGACCGGGGAGCTGTTTTTT CASSVVGRGTGELFF TRBV2 - TRBJ2-2 -
TGCGCCAGCAGCTCGGACAGGGGGTATGGCTACACCTTC CASSSDRGYGYTF TRBV5-1 TRBD1 TRBJ1-2 few
TGTGCCTGCCAACGTGCTGGCGGCTCCTACAATGAGCAGTTCTTC CACQRAGGSYNEQFF TRBV2 - TRBJ2-1 -
TGTGCCAGCAGCTTAGTTTCGATGAACACTGAAGCTTTCTTT CASSLVSMNTEAFF TRBV7-2 - TRBJ1-1 few
TGTGCCAGCAAGCAGGAGGTCGATCAGCCCCAGCATTTT CASKQEVDQPQHF TRBV6-1 - TRBJ1-5 -
TGTGCCAGCAGTTACAAGACAGGGTACGAGCAGTACTTC CASSYKTGYEQYF TRBV6-6 TRBD1 TRBJ2-7 -
TGTGCCAGCAATACCTTCTTTAATGAAAAACTGTTTTTT CASNTFFNEKLFF TRBV7-9 - TRBJ1-4 -
TGTGCCAGCAGCTACGGACTAGCGGGAGAGGTCTACGAGCAGTACTTC CASSYGLAGEVYEQYF TRBV7-8 TRBD2 TRBJ2-7 once
TGTGCCAGCAGCCGATCGGACGGCTATGGCTACACCTTC CASSRSDGYGYTF TRBV14 - TRBJ1-2 -
TGCGCCAGCAGCTTAAAGACTAGCGGGAGTCTGAACAATGAGCAGTTCTTC CASSLKTSGSLNNEQFF TRBV5-1 TRBD2 TRBJ2-1 -
TGTGCCAGCACGGGCGGACAGGGGCGCGTCCTAGCCAAAAACATTCAGTACTTC CASTGGQGRVLAKNIQYF TRBV21-1 - TRBJ2-4 -
TGTGCCAGTGTAGGGGATTCGGCCCAGTACTTC CASVGDSAQYF TRBV2 - TRBJ2-5 -
TGTGCCAGTAGCCGAGGGGGCGGGGAGACCCAGTACTTC CASSRGGGETQYF TRBV7-2 TRBD1 TRBJ2-5 -
TGTGCCAGCAGCTTTGGACTAGCGGGAGGAGAGACCCAGTACTTC CASSFGLAGGETQYF TRBV7-9 TRBD2 TRBJ2-5 once